This T cell receptor (beta chain) was recovered during a study of blood T cell repertoires in COVID-19 (dated by TCRdb to 2020 to 2022). Study-wide context: The collaborator samples originated in the United States, Italy and Spain and spanned the acute and convalescent phases of COVID-19. The samples were drawn from two sources: the first 160 participants of the ongoing ImmuneRACE study, and 1,000 to 1,500 subjects contributed by 6 global collaborators. Where HLA class I and class II types were available, the types were taken from metadata supplied by the sample provider, not from assay-based typing. Subjects who had been exposed to COVID-19, were actively infected with it, or had recovered from it provided the deeply sampled blood TCRbeta repertoires that made up the dataset. Nearly every sample came with metadata listing a de-identified subject ID, COVID-19 status, age in years and sex. The material from the prospective study consisted of cDNA or gDNA derived from T cells, B-cell-depleted T cells, or PBMCs. The repertoires were released in a freely available public database meant as a resource for research on the immune response to SARS-CoV-2.

In the case of this clone: Its antigen remains undetermined. The input lacks base qualities; no much larger clone sits a single base away.

The immunoSEQ Assay, a bias-controlled multiplex PCR, was used to amplify TCRbeta CDR3 regions from genomic DNA. The original methods were these. The number of nucleated cells in each sample was estimated by amplification of reference gene primers within the assay. Sequence reads were collapsed and filtered to measure the absolute abundance of every unique TCRbeta CDR3 rearrangement. Productive Simpson clonality was computed per sample as the square root of Simpson's diversity index over productive rearrangements. This immuneACCESS table, as held by TCRdb, lists in-frame sequences with V and J called but not all clones. Of the missing ones, under half trace to an unresolved V gene in checked studies; the others have no known cause. V, J and clone size reflect that table, while D and trimming were determined from the DNA. This sample comprises 350,000 to 500,000 clones, roughly 90% of them detected only once. The ten largest make up about 0.91% of the sample.

The CDR3, cysteine through phenylalanine, is 15 amino acids long. Here the CDR3 DNA is all that survives: 45 bases in frame from base 1. For CDR1 and CDR2, the germline V gene lists MDHEN and SYDVKM. V has 6 bases trimmed and J has 6 bases trimmed; junction bases matching no gene number 10. One collaborating source in Seattle enrolled patients during active infection and followed them longitudinally through the course of disease. Each collaborating institution followed its own protocols to collect whole blood in K2EDTA tubes. For TCRbeta analysis, collaborators shipped samples as frozen whole blood, isolated PBMCs, or DNA extracted from either of those sample types. Study-wide findings and limitations: Clinical and demographic metadata were provided uncurated, with the amount varying by source and participant.

The specimen was peripheral blood. The rearrangement joined TRBV28 to TRBJ2-1, with 8 junctional bases fitting TRBD2. This receptor was taken from a man aged 18 to 30 with COVID-19, enrolled during active disease. This receptor carries the CDR3 CASSPTGTSPNEQFF. The DNA is as follows: TGTGCCAGCAGCCCTACCGGGACTAGTCCCAATGAGCAGTTCTTC.